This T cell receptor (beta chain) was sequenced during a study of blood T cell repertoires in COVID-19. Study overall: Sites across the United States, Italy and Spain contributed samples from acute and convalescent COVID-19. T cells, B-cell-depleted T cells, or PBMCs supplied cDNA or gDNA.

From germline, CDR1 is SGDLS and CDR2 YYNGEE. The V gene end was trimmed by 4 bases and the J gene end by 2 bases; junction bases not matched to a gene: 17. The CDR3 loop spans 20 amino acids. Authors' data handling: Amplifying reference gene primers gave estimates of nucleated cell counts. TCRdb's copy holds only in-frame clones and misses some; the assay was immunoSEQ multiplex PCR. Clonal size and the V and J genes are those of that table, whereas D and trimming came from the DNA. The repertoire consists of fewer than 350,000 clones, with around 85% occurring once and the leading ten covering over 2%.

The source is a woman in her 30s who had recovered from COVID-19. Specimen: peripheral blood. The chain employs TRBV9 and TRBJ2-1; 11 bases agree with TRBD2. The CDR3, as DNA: TGTGCCAGCAGCACAAAGTGGACTAGCGGGCTCAAATACGCCTACAATGAGCAGTTCTTC. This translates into CASSTKWTSGLKYAYNEQFF.